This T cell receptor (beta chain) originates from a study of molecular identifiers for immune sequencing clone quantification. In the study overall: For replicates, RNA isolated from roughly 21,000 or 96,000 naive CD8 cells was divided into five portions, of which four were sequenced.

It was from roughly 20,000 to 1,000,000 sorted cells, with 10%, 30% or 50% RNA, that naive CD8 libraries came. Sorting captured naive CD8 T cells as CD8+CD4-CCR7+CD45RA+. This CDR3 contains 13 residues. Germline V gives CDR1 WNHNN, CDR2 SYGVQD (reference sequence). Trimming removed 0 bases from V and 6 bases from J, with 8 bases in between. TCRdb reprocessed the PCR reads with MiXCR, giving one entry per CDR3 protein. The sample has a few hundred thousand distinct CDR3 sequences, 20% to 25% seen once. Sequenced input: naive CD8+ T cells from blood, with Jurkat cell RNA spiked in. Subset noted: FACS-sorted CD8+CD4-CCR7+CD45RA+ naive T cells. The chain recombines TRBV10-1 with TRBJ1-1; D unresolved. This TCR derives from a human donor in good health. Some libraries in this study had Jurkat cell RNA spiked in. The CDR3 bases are TGCGCCAGCAGTGAGTCTGGAAGTTCTGAAGCTTTCTTT. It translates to CASSESGSSEAFF.